This T cell receptor beta chain was recorded in a study of beta chain features in type 1 diabetes. Looked up from germline, CDR1 is SGHVS and CDR2 is FQNEAQ. The CDR3 runs to 17 residues. V was shortened by 3 bases and J by 4 bases, with 16 bases between the two germline ends. General study points: The influence of HLA type on TCRB rearrangement stayed undetermined.

Of the isolated RNA, all was reverse transcribed, and so the sequenced material was expressed TCRB transcripts. Sequencing of naive, central memory and regulatory T cell samples gave an average of around 3.5 million reads. Using immunoSEQ multiplex PCR, the repertoire was profiled, and TCRdb retains in-frame clones only, with some absent. The data hold just over 450,000 clones, with about 30% observed a single time. As concerns this clone: The target antigen is unknown.

The clonotype was recovered from a man aged 18 to 30 in good health. Sequenced sample: naive CD4+ T cells from blood. The chain recombines TRBV7-8 with TRBJ2-6; possibly TRBD1 or TRBD2 for D (5 bases each). CDR3 region: CASSFQRSGTGANVLTF. CDR3 bases: TGTGCCAGCAGCTTCCAAAGGTCAGGGACCGGGGCCAACGTCCTGACTTTC.